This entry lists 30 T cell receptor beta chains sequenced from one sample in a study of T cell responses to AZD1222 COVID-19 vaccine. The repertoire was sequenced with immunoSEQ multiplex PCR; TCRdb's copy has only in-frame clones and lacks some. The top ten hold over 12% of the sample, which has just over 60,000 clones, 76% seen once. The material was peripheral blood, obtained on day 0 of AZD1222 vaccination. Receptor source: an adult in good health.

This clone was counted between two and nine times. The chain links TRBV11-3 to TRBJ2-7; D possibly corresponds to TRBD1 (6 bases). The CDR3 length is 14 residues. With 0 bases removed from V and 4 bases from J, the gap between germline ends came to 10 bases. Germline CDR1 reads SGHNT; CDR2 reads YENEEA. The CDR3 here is CASSLDSGEYEQYF. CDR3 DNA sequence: TGTGCCAGCAGCTTAGATTCAGGGGAATACGAGCAGTACTTC.

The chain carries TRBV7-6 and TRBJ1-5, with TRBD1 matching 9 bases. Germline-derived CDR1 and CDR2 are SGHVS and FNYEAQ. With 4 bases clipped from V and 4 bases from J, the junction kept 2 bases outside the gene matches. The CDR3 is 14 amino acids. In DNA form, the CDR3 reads TGTGCCAGCAGCTCCGGACAGGGGAATCAGCCCCAGCATTTT. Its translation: CASSSGQGNQPQHF.

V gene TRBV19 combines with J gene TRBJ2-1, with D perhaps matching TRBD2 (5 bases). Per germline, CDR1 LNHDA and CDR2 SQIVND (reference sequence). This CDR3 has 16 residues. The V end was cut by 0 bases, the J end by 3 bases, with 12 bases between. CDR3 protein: CASSIDKEGGYNEQFF. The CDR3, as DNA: TGTGCCAGTAGTATAGATAAAGAGGGCGGCTACAATGAGCAGTTCTTC.

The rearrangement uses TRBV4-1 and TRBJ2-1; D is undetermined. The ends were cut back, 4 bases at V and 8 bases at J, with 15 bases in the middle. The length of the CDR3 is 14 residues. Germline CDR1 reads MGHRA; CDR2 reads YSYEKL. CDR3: CASSPRGSSDEQFF. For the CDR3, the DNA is TGCGCCAGCAGCCCCCGCGGTAGCAGCGATGAGCAGTTCTTC.

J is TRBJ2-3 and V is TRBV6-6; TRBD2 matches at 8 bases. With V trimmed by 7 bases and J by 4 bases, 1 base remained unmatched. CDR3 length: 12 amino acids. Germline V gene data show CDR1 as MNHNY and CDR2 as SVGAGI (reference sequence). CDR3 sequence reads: CASTGGADTQYF. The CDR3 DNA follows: TGTGCCAGCACCGGGGGGGCAGATACGCAGTATTTT.

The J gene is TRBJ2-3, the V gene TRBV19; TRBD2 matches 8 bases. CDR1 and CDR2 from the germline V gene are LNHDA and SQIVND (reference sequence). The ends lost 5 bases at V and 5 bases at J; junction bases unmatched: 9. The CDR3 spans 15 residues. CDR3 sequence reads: CASSDSRGAGDTQYF. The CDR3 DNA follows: TGTGCCAGTAGTGATTCGCGGGGGGCGGGAGATACGCAGTATTTT.

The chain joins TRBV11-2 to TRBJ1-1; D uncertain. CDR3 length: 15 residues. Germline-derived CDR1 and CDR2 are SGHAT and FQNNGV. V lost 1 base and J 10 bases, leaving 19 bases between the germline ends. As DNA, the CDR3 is TGTGCCAGCAGCTTAGGGGCCCGGCCGGACCATGGAGCTTTCTTT. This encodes CASSLGARPDHGAFF.

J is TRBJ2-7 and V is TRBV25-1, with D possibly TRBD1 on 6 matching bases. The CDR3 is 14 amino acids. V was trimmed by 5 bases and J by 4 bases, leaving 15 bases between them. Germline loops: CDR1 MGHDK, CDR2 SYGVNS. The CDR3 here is CASSRQGLKYEQYF. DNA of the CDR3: TGTGCCAGCAGTAGGCAGGGGCTCAAGTACGAGCAGTACTTC.

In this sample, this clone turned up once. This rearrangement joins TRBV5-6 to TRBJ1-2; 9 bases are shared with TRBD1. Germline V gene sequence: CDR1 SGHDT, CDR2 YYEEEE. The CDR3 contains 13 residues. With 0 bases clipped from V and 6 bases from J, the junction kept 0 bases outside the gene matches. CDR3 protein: CASSLGTGDGYTF. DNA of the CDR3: TGTGCCAGCAGCTTGGGGACAGGGGATGGCTACACCTTC.

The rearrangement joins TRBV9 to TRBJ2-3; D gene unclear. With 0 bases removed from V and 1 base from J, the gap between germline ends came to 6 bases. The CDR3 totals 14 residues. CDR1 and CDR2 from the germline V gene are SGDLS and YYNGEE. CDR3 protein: CASSVVSGTDTQYF. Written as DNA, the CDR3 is TGTGCCAGCAGCGTAGTGTCAGGCACAGATACGCAGTATTTT.

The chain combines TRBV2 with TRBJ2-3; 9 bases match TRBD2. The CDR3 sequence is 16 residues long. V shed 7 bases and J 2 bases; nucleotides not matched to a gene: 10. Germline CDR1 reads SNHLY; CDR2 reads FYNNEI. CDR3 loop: CASILRSGGITDTQYF. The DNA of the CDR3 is TGTGCCAGCATATTGCGGAGCGGGGGGATCACAGATACGCAGTATTTT.

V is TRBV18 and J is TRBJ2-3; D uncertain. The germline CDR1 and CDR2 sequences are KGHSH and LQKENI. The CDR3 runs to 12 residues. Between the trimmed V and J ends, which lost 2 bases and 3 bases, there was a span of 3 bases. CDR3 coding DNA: TGTGCCAGCTCACCAAGTACAGATACGCAGTATTTT. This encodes CASSPSTDTQYF. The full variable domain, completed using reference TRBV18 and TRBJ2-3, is NAGVMQNPRHLVRRRGQEARLRCSPMKGHSHVYWYRQLPEEGLKFMVYLQKENIIDESGMPKERFSAEFPKEGPSILRIQQVVRGDSAAYFCASSPSTDTQYFGPGTRLTVL.

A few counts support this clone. In DNA form, the CDR3 reads TGTGCCAGTAGTATACCACGACAGGGCTCCCCCTCTGGGGCCAACGTCCTGACTTTC. Translating it yields CASSIPRQGSPSGANVLTF. The V and J genes are TRBV19 and TRBJ2-6; 7 bases are a match to TRBD1. Germline assignment: CDR1 LNHDA and CDR2 SQIVND (reference sequence). The CDR3 loop spans 19 amino acids. The V and J ends lost 2 bases and 0 bases, in that order; junction bases with no gene match: 10.

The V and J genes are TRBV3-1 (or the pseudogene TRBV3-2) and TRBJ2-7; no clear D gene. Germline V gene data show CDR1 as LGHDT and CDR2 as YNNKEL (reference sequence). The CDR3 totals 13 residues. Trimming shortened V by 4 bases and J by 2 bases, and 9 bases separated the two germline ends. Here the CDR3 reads CASSPQSTYEQYF. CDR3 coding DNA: TGTGCCAGCAGCCCTCAATCCACCTACGAGCAGTACTTC.

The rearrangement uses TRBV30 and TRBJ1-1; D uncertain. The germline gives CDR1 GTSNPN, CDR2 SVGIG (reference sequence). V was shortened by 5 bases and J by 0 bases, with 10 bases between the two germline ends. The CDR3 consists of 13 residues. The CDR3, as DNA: TGTGCCTGGGGACGGAATATGAACACTGAAGCTTTCTTT. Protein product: CAWGRNMNTEAFF.

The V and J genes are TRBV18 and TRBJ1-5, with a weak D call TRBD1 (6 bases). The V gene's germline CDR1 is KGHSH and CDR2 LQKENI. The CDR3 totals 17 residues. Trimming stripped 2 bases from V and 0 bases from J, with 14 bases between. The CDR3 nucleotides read TGTGCCAGCTCACCAACATCGAGGGGGGATAGCAATCAGCCCCAGCATTTT. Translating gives CASSPTSRGDSNQPQHF.

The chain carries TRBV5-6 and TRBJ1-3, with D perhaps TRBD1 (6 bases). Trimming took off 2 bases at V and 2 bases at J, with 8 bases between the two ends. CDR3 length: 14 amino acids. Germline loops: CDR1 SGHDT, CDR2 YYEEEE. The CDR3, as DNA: TGTGCCAGCAGCTTCAGGGGACCTGGAAACACCATATATTTT. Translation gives CASSFRGPGNTIYF.

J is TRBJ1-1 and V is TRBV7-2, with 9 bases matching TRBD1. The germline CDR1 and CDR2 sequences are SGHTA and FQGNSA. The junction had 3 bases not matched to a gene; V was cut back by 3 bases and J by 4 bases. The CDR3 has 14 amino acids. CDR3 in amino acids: CASSFGTGITEAFF. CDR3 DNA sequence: TGTGCCAGCAGCTTCGGGACAGGGATCACTGAAGCTTTCTTT.

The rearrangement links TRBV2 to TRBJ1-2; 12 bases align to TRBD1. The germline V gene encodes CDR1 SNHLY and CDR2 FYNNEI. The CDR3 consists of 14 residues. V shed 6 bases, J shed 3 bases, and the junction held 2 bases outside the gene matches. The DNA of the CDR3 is TGTGCCAGCAGGGGACAGGGGGCGGACTATGGCTACACCTTC. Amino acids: CASRGQGADYGYTF.

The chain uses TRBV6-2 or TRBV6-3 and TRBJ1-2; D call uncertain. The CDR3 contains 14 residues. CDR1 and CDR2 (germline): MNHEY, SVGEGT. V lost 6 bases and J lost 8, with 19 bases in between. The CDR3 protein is CASSQSRRIGGYTF. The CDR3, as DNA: TGTGCCAGCAGCCAATCGAGGAGGATAGGGGGCTACACCTTC.

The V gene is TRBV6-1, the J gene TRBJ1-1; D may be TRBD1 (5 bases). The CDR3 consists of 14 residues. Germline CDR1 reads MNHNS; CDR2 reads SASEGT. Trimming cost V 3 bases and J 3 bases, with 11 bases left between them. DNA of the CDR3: TGTGCCAGCAGTGATCCCGGGGCTTACACTGAAGCTTTCTTT. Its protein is CASSDPGAYTEAFF.

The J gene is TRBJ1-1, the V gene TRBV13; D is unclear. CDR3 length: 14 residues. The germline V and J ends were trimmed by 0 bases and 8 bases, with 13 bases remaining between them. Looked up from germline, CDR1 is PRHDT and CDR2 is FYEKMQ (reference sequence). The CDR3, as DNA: TGTGCCAGCAGCTTAGGCGATACGCGACTAGAAGCTTTCTTT. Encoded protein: CASSLGDTRLEAFF.

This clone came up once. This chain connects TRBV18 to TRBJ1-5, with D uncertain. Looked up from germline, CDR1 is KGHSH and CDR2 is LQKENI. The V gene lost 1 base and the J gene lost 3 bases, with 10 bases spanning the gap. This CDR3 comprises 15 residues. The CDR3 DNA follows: TGTGCCAGCTCACCACAGCAGGCGAACAATCAGCCCCAGCATTTT. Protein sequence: CASSPQQANNQPQHF. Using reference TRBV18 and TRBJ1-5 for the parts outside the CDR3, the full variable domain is NAGVMQNPRHLVRRRGQEARLRCSPMKGHSHVYWYRQLPEEGLKFMVYLQKENIIDESGMPKERFSAEFPKEGPSILRIQQVVRGDSAAYFCASSPQQANNQPQHFGDGTRLSIL.

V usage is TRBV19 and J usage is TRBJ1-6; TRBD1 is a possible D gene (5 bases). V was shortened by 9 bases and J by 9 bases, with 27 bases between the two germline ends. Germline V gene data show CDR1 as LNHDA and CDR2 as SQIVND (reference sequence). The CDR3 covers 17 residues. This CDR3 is CASSGLQTSTLASPLHF. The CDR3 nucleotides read TGTGCCAGCTCGGGGCTCCAGACCAGTACTCTAGCTTCACCCCTCCACTTT.

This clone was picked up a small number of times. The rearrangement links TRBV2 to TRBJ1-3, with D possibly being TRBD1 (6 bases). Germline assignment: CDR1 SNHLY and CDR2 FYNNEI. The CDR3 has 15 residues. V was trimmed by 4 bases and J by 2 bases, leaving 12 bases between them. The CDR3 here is CASSADRSAGNTIYF. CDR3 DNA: TGTGCCAGCAGTGCCGACAGGTCGGCTGGAAACACCATATATTTT.

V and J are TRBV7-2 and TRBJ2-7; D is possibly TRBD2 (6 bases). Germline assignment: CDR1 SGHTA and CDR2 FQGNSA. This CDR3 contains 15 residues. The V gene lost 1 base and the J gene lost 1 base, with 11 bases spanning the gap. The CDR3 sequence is CASSLGGVISYEQYF. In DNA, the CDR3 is TGTGCCAGCAGCTTAGGCGGGGTGATTTCCTACGAGCAGTACTTC.

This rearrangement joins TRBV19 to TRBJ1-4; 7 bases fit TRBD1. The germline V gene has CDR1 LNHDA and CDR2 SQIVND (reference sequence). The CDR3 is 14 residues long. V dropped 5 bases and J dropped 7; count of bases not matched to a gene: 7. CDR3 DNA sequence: TGTGCCAGTAGTCCCACAGGGGTGGGTGAAAAACTGTTTTTT. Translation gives CASSPTGVGEKLFF.

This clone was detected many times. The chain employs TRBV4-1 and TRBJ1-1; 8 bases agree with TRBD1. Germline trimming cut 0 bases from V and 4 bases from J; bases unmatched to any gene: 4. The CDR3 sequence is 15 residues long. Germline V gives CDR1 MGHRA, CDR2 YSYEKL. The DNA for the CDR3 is TGCGCCAGCAGCCAAGACAGGGGGCAGGCCACTGAAGCTTTCTTT. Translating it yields CASSQDRGQATEAFF.

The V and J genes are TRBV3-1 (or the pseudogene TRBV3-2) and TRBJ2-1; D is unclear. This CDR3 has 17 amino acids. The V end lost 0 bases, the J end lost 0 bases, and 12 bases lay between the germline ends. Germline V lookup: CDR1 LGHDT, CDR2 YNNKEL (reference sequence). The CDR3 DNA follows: TGTGCCAGCAGCCAAGATCGGTGGGGTAGCTCCTACAATGAGCAGTTCTTC. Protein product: CASSQDRWGSSYNEQFF.

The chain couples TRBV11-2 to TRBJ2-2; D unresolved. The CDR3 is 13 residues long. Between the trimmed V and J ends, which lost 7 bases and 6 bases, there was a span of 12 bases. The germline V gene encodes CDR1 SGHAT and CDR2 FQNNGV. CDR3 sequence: CASTYTEPGELFF. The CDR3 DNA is TGTGCCAGCACCTACACGGAGCCCGGGGAGCTGTTTTTT. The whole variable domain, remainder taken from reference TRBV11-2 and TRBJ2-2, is EAGVAQSPRYKIIEKRQSVAFWCNPISGHATLYWYQQILGQGPKLLIQFQNNGVVDDSQLPKDRFSAERLKGVDSTLKIQPAKLEDSAVYLCASTYTEPGELFFGEGSRLTVL.